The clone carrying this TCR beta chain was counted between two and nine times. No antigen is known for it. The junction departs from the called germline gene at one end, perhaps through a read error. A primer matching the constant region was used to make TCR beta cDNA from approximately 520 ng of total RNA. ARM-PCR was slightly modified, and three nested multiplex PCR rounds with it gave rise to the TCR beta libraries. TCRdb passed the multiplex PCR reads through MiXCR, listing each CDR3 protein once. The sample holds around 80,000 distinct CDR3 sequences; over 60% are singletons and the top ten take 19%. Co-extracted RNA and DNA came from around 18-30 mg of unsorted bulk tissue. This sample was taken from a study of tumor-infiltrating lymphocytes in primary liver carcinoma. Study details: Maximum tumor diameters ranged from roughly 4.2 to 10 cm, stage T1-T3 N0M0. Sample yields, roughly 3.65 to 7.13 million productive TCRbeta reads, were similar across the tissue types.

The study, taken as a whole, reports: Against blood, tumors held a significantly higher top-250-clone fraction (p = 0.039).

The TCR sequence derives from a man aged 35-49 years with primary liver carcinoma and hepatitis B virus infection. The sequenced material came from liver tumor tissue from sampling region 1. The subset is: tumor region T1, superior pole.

CDR3 nucleotides: TGCAGCGTTGGAGATCTAGGGAGAGAGCAGTATTTC. This gives the protein CSVGDLGREQYF. The gene calls are TRBV29-1 and TRBJ2-7; tentative D call: TRBD2 (5 bases). CDR1 and CDR2 from the germline V gene are SQVTM and ANQGSEA. The CDR3 extends over 12 amino acids.